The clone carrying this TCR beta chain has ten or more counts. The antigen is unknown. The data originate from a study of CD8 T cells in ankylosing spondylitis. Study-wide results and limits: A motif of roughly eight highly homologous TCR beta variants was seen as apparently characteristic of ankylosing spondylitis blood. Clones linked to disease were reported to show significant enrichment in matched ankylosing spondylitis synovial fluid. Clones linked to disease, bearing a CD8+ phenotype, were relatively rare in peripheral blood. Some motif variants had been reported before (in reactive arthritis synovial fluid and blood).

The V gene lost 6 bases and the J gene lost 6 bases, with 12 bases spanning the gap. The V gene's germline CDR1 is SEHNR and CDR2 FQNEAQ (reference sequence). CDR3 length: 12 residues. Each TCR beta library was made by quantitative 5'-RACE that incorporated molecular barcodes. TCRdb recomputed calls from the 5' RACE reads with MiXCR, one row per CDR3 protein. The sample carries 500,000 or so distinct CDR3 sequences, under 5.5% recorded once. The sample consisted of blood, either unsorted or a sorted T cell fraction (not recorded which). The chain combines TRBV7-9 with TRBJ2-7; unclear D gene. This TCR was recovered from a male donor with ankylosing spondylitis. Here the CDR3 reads CASSHDSSEQYF. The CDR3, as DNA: TGTGCCAGCAGTCATGACTCCAGCGAGCAGTACTTC.